This entry lists 5 T cell receptor beta chains sequenced from one sample in a study of cytomegalovirus exposure and HLA in healthy donors. The repertoire was sequenced with immunoSEQ multiplex PCR; TCRdb's copy has only in-frame clones and lacks some. The data show 56,000 or so clones, with roughly nine tenths seen just once and around 1.1% held by the top ten. Material for sequencing was PBMCs. The source is a man between 18 and 29 years old in good health and CMV-seronegative.

The rearrangement joins TRBV7-8 to TRBJ1-4; weak D call: TRBD1 (6 bases). CDR1 and CDR2 (germline): SGHVS, FQNEAQ. Trimming pared 7 bases from V and 7 bases from J, leaving 16 bases between. This CDR3 is built from 14 residues. CDR3: CASTPGGRGEKLFF. The CDR3, as DNA: TGTGCCAGCACCCCCGGGGGGCGGGGTGAAAAACTGTTTTTT.

The CDR3 DNA reads as TGTGCCAGCAGCTGGACAGGGGTCGAGCAGTACTTC. Its translation is CASSWTGVEQYF. The chain is built from TRBV5-5 and TRBJ2-7, with 9 bases identical to TRBD1. V shed 3 bases, J shed 6 bases, and the junction held 1 base outside the gene matches. CDR1 is SGHKS, CDR2 YYEKEE, per germline (reference sequence). The CDR3 sequence is 12 residues long.

This clone showed up just a few times. The rearrangement links TRBV5-4 to TRBJ2-2; a weak D match, TRBD1 (5 bases). Trimming took 4 bases from V and 6 from J, leaving 22 bases between them. The CDR3 consists of 17 residues. Germline CDR1 and CDR2: SGHNT and YYREEE (reference sequence). CDR3 sequence (DNA): TGTGCCAGCAGCCAAGATAACAGGAGAACAATAGCCGGGGAGCTGTTTTTT. Translating it yields CASSQDNRRTIAGELFF.

This clone came up a few times. CDR3 protein: CASSLSRNQPQHF. DNA for the CDR3: TGTGCCAGCAGTTTATCTCGCAATCAGCCCCAGCATTTT. The chain uses TRBV28 and TRBJ1-5; no definite D call. Germline CDR1 and CDR2: MDHEN and SYDVKM. Deletions cut 1 base from V and 2 bases from J, with 3 bases between. The CDR3 contains 13 residues.

The chain uses TRBV9 and TRBJ2-1; 7 bases align to TRBD2. Germline trimming cut 2 bases from V and 0 bases from J; bases unmatched to any gene: 5. The CDR3 is made up of 16 amino acids. Germline values: CDR1 SGDLS, CDR2 YYNGEE. The chain's CDR3 is CASSVGGSTSYNEQFF. The DNA of the CDR3 is TGTGCCAGCAGCGTTGGCGGGAGCACCTCCTACAATGAGCAGTTCTTC.